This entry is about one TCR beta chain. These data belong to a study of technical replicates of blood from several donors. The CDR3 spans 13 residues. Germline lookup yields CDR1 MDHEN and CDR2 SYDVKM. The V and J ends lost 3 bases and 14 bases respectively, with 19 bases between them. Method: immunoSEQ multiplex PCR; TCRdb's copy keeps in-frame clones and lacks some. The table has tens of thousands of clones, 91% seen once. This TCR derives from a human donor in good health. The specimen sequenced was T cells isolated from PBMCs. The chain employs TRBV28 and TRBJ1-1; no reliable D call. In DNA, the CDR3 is TGTGCCAGCAGTTTTGGCAGGACTAAACTCGGATTCTTT. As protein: CASSFGRTKLGFF.